The clone carrying this T cell receptor (beta chain) was found many times. There are 15 residues in the CDR3. The V end was cut by 3 bases, the J end by 5 bases, with 12 bases between. Germline V gene lookup returns CDR1 SGHNT and CDR2 YYREEE (reference sequence). These data come from a study of tumor and adjacent non-tumor tissue in lung cancer. Study overall: The cohort had about a dozen adenocarcinoma, a couple of squamous cell and 1 small cell patients. Stage I to III disease affected about ten men and roughly five women aged 31 to 76.

RNA was extracted from bulk tissue without any cell sorting. This non-tumor lung sample came from over 3 cm beyond the tumor edge. Between August and November 2014, newly diagnosed, chemotherapy-naive lung cancer patients underwent thoracic surgery in China. Three rounds of nested PCR, following a modified ARM-PCR protocol, produced the TCRbeta library. TCRdb ran MiXCR on the multiplex PCR reads and lists one entry per CDR3 protein. The table includes 35,000 to 55,000 distinct CDR3 sequences, roughly 60% detected once. Material for sequencing was distant non-tumor lung tissue. The chain uses TRBV5-4 and TRBJ1-6; D perhaps matches TRBD1 (5 bases). The receptor was isolated from a middle-aged woman with non-small cell lung cancer. The CDR3 DNA is TGTGCCAGCAGCTCTTTTTCAGGGAATAATTCACCCCTCCACTTT. Its protein product is CASSSFSGNNSPLHF.